This T cell receptor (beta chain) was sequenced for a study of control samples from healthy donors and cancer patients. The CDR3 is 13 residues long. V gave up 8 bases and J gave up 5 bases, with 14 bases separating them. Per germline, CDR1 LGHDT and CDR2 YNNKEL (reference sequence). The repertoire was sequenced with immunoSEQ multiplex PCR; TCRdb's copy has only in-frame clones and lacks some. The profile shows under 450,000 clones, 75% to 95% of them singletons. Source material: PBMCs. This chain joins TRBV3-1 (or the pseudogene TRBV3-2) and TRBJ2-3; either TRBD1 or TRBD2 may supply D (5 bases each). This TCR derives from a man between 35 and 55 years old with head and neck cancer. The chain's CDR3 is CASRGPTRDTQYF. Written as DNA, the CDR3 is TGTGCCAGCCGGGGCCCGACAAGAGATACGCAGTATTTT.